This passage covers 25 T cell receptor beta chains from one sample sequenced in a study of blood T cell repertoires in COVID-19. Using immunoSEQ multiplex PCR, the repertoire was profiled, and TCRdb retains in-frame clones only, with some absent. The data hold over 150,000 clones, with roughly 90% observed a single time. Sequencing was performed on peripheral blood. The origin of the receptors is a man aged 45-65 years with acute or convalescent COVID-19.

The chain links TRBV15 to TRBJ2-1; 7 nucleotides line up with TRBD2. Trimming took 3 bases from V and 0 from J; bases not matched to a gene: 17. Germline lookup yields CDR1 LNHNV and CDR2 YYDKDF (reference sequence). This CDR3 has 20 amino acids. In DNA form, the CDR3 reads TGTGCCACCAGCAGGCTTGGGAGTAGCGGGCGGGGGTCCTCCTACAATGAGCAGTTCTTC. Amino acids: CATSRLGSSGRGSSYNEQFF.

The chain links TRBV10-3 to TRBJ2-2; 11 bases match TRBD2. This CDR3 region has 16 residues. CDR1 and CDR2 from the germline V gene are ENHRY and SYGVKD. Trimming at V came to 7 bases and at J to 4 bases, leaving 8 bases not matched to a gene. CDR3 in DNA: TGTGCCATCACCCAACTAGCGGGGGTCGGCACCGGGGAGCTGTTTTTT. Its protein is CAITQLAGVGTGELFF.

J is TRBJ2-2 and V is TRBV5-1, with D possibly TRBD1 on 5 matching bases. V was pared by 4 bases and J by 5 bases, with 18 bases between. The CDR3 loop spans 16 amino acids. Per the germline V gene, CDR1 is SGHRS and CDR2 is YFSETQ. The CDR3 DNA reads TGCGCCAGCAGCCCACGCGCCCAGACAGTAACCGGGGAGCTGTTTTTT. Amino acid sequence: CASSPRAQTVTGELFF.

The gene calls are TRBV11-3 and TRBJ2-7; D is unresolved. Between the trimmed V and J ends, which lost 0 bases and 5 bases, there was a span of 11 bases. CDR3 length: 14 residues. Germline assignment: CDR1 SGHNT and CDR2 YENEEA. Here the CDR3 reads CASSLDYPTDEQYV. Written as DNA, the CDR3 is TGTGCCAGCAGCTTAGACTATCCCACGGACGAGCAGTACGTC.

V gene TRBV18 combines with J gene TRBJ2-7; unclear D gene. In germline, CDR1 is KGHSH, CDR2 LQKENI. The CDR3 has 12 residues. Trimming cost V 5 bases and J 0 bases, with 5 bases left between them. The CDR3: CASSSGSYEQYV. CDR3 bases: TGTGCCAGCTCATCCGGCTCCTACGAGCAGTACGTC.

This rearrangement joins TRBV6-6 to TRBJ2-6, with D possibly matching TRBD1 (5 bases). V was shortened by 5 bases and J by 0 bases, with 14 bases between the two germline ends. This CDR3 has 17 amino acids. Germline CDR1 reads MNHNY; CDR2 reads SVGAGI (reference sequence). Here the CDR3 DNA reads TGTGCCAGCAGTCGCGACAGAATGAGCTCTGGGGCCAACGTCCTGACTTTC. Protein: CASSRDRMSSGANVLTF.

The genes are TRBV7-9 and TRBJ2-5; no firm D call. The CDR3 is 15 amino acids. Deletions cut 3 bases from V and 0 bases from J, with 11 bases between. Per the germline V gene, CDR1 is SEHNR and CDR2 is FQNEAQ (reference sequence). The CDR3, as DNA: TGTGCCAGCAGCTTTTCAACTCGGTACCAAGAGACCCAGTACTTC. Translating gives CASSFSTRYQETQYF.

The V call is TRBV21-1, the J call TRBJ2-6; TRBD1, as called in the table, went unchecked against the DNA. TRBV21-1 is a pseudogene segment. This CDR3 region has 18 residues. The CDR3 sequence is CASSKGQASYSGANVLTF. The CDR3 bases are TGTGCCAGCAGCAAAGGTCAGGCCTCGTACTCTGGGGCCAACGTCCTGACTTTC.

The chain joins TRBV6-5 to TRBJ2-1; 10 positions match TRBD1. The V segment lost 5 bases and the J segment 6 bases; nucleotides outside the gene matches: 4. The V gene's germline CDR1 is MNHEY and CDR2 SVGAGI. The CDR3 totals 14 residues. The CDR3 loop is CASSHRTGGNEQFF. In nucleotides, the CDR3 is TGTGCCAGCAGTCACCGGACAGGGGGCAATGAGCAGTTCTTC.

This rearrangement joins TRBV7-8 to TRBJ1-5; no firm D call. The CDR3 has 14 amino acids. Trimming stripped 4 bases from V and 1 base from J, with 8 bases between. CDR1 is SGHVS and CDR2 is FQNEAQ in the germline V gene. CDR3 amino acids: CASSSSGSNQPQHF. In nucleotides, the CDR3 is TGTGCCAGCAGCTCCTCGGGAAGCAATCAGCCCCAGCATTTT.

This rearrangement joins TRBV28 to TRBJ1-5; no definite D call. Germline V CDR1 and CDR2: MDHEN, SYDVKM. This CDR3 has 12 residues. Deletions cut 5 bases from V and 4 bases from J, with 6 bases between. The CDR3 sequence is CASSPSNQPQHF. CDR3 bases: TGTGCCAGCAGTCCTTCGAATCAGCCCCAGCATTTT.

This chain connects TRBV27 to TRBJ2-1; 14 bases line up with TRBD2. V was pared by 3 bases and J by 1 base, with 5 bases of the junction left unmatched. The CDR3 spans 18 residues. CDR1 and CDR2 (germline): MNHEY, SMNVEV (reference sequence). As DNA, the CDR3 is TGTGCCAGCAGTTTGGGACTAGCGGGAGTGGGGTCCTACAATGAGCAGTTCTTC. The encoded protein is CASSLGLAGVGSYNEQFF.

CDR3 loop: CSVRQGRANEQFF. The CDR3 DNA is TGCAGCGTTCGACAGGGCCGGGCGAATGAGCAGTTCTTC. The chain employs TRBV29-1 and TRBJ2-1; 7 positions match TRBD1. This CDR3 region has 13 residues. V lost 5 bases and J lost 7; bases outside the gene matches: 8. The germline V gene encodes CDR1 SQVTM and CDR2 ANQGSEA.

The CDR3 nucleotides are TGTGCCAGCAGCTTAGCCGGACAGGGGAATTCACCCCTCCACTTT. Protein sequence: CASSLAGQGNSPLHF. The chain recombines TRBV7-3 with TRBJ1-6, with TRBD1 matching over 9 bases. The CDR3 contains 15 residues. CDR1 is SGHTA, CDR2 FQGTGA, per germline. V lost 2 bases and J lost 7; bases outside the gene matches: 3. Full variable domain (outside the CDR3, taken from reference TRBV7-3 and TRBJ1-6): GAGVSQTPSNKVTEKGKYVELRCDPISGHTALYWYRQSLGQGPEFLIYFQGTGAADDSGLPNDRFFAVRPEGSVSTLKIQRTERGDSAVYLCASSLAGQGNSPLHFGNGTRLTVT.

This chain connects TRBV9 to TRBJ2-2; 7 bases are a match to TRBD2. The junction had 8 bases not matched to a gene; V was cut back by 0 bases and J by 0 bases. Germline values: CDR1 SGDLS, CDR2 YYNGEE. The CDR3 length is 18 residues. The CDR3 sequence is CASSVGEGQTSNTGELFF. In DNA, the CDR3 is TGTGCCAGCAGCGTAGGGGAGGGCCAAACTTCGAACACCGGGGAGCTGTTTTTT.

The CDR3 loop is CASSPRDHLAGDADTQYF. The CDR3 DNA sequence: TGTGCCAGCAGCCCCCGGGACCATCTAGCGGGAGACGCAGATACGCAGTATTTT. This sequence joins TRBV27 and TRBJ2-3; 10 bases fit TRBD2. The CDR3 length is 18 residues. After removal of 6 bases from V and 4 bases from J, the junction contained 16 bases not matched to a gene. The germline gives CDR1 MNHEY, CDR2 SMNVEV (reference sequence).

The chain recombines TRBV9 with TRBJ2-1, with 8 bases identical to TRBD2. The CDR3 is 16 amino acids. V trimming: 4 bases; J trimming: 4 bases; junction bases outside the gene matches: 10. Germline V gene lookup returns CDR1 SGDLS and CDR2 YYNGEE. The CDR3 region has the DNA TGTGCCAGCAGCCACCCGCGGGGGGCCACATACAATGAGCAGTTCTTC. This encodes CASSHPRGATYNEQFF.

CDR3 residues: CASSQGTSGRVYEQYF. Here the CDR3 DNA reads TGTGCCAGCAGCCAAGGGACTAGCGGGCGAGTCTACGAGCAGTACTTC. The rearrangement uses TRBV7-2 and TRBJ2-7; 12 nucleotides line up with TRBD2. After removal of 5 bases from V and 3 bases from J, the junction contained 8 bases not matched to a gene. The CDR3 contains 16 residues. Looked up from germline, CDR1 is SGHTA and CDR2 is FQGNSA.

The chain joins TRBV5-1 to TRBJ2-1; 8 positions match TRBD1. The J segment lost 4 bases and the V segment lost 2 bases, leaving 11 bases of the junction unmatched. Germline values: CDR1 SGHRS, CDR2 YFSETQ. CDR3 length: 17 residues. CDR3 residues: CASSFGGTGPKYNEQFF. The CDR3 region has the DNA TGCGCCAGCAGCTTTGGGGGGACAGGTCCTAAATACAATGAGCAGTTCTTC.

The chain combines TRBV19 with TRBJ2-3; 7 nucleotides align to TRBD2. This CDR3 is built from 15 residues. V shed 3 bases and J 5 bases; nucleotides not matched to a gene: 8. Germline CDR1 reads LNHDA; CDR2 reads SQIVND (reference sequence). The CDR3 region has the DNA TGTGCCAGTAGTATCCTCCTAGCGGCGCAAGATACGCAGTATTTT. It is translated as CASSILLAAQDTQYF.

This clone was seen a single time. V usage is TRBV7-6 and J usage is TRBJ2-3; 8 positions match TRBD1. The CDR3 length is 16 residues. The germline gives CDR1 SGHVS, CDR2 FNYEAQ. V shed 5 bases and J 1 base; nucleotides not matched to a gene: 8. CDR3 amino acids: CASSEPTGAGTDTQYF. For the CDR3, the DNA is TGTGCCAGCAGCGAACCGACAGGGGCCGGCACAGATACGCAGTATTTT.

The J gene is TRBJ2-7, the V gene TRBV24-1; tentative D call: TRBD2 (5 bases). Germline V CDR1 and CDR2: KGHDR, SFDVKD. Deletions cut 2 bases from V and 7 bases from J, with 14 bases between. This CDR3 has 14 residues. The CDR3 nucleotides are TGTGCCACCAGTGATTCGTCGAGGGCGAGTGAGCAGTACTTC. Translated, it gives CATSDSSRASEQYF.

The J gene is TRBJ2-5, the V gene TRBV28, with 7 bases that match TRBD2. The CDR3 is 16 residues long. Trimming cost V 6 bases and J 2 bases; bases outside gene matches: 12. The germline CDR1 and CDR2 sequences are MDHEN and SYDVKM. CDR3 loop: CASRGLSRGRQETQYF. DNA of the CDR3: TGTGCCAGCAGGGGCCTCTCGCGGGGGAGACAAGAGACCCAGTACTTC.

The count of this clone is one. V and J are TRBV7-9 and TRBJ2-3; tentative D call: TRBD2 (5 bases). The length of the CDR3 is 15 residues. CDR1 and CDR2 from the germline V gene are SEHNR and FQNEAQ (reference sequence). The V end lost 5 bases, the J end lost 5 bases, and 17 bases lay between the germline ends. CDR3: CASSPSGSGLDTQYF. DNA of the CDR3: TGTGCCAGCAGCCCTTCTGGGAGCGGCCTAGATACGCAGTATTTT.

The V call is TRBV11-2, the J call TRBJ2-4, with 10 nucleotides matching TRBD2. The CDR3 is 19 residues long. Germline-derived CDR1 and CDR2 are SGHAT and FQNNGV. Trimming took 5 bases from V and 0 from J; bases not matched to a gene: 13. The CDR3 loop reads CASSVVSGGAIKAKNIQYF. For the CDR3, the DNA is TGTGCCAGCAGCGTAGTCAGCGGGGGGGCCATTAAAGCCAAAAACATTCAGTACTTC.